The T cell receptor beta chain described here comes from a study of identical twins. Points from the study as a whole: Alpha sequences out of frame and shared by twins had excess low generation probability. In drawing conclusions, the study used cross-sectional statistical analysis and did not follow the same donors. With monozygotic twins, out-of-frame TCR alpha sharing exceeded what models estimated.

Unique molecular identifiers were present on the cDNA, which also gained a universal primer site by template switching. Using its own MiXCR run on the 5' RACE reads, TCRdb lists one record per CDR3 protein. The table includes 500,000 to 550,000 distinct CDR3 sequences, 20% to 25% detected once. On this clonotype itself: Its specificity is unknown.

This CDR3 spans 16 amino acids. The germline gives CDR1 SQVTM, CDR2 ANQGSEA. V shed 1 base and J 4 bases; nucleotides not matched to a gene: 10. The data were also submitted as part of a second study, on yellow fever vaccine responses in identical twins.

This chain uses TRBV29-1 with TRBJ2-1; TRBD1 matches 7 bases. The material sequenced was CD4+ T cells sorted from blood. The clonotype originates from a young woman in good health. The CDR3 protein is CSVEGVGGGSYNEQFF. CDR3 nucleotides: TGCAGCGTTGAAGGAGTAGGGGGCGGATCTTACAATGAGCAGTTCTTC.